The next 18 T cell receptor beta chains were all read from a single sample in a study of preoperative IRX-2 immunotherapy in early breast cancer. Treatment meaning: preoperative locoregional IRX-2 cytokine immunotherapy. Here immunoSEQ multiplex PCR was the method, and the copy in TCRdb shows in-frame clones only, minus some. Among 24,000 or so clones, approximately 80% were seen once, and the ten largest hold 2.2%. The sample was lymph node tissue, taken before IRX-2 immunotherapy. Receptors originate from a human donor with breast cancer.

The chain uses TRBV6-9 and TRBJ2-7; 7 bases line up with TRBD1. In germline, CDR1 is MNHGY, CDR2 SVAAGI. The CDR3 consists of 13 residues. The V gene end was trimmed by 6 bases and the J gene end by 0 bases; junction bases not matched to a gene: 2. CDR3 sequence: CASRRDSSYEQYF. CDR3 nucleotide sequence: TGTGCCAGCAGACGGGACAGCTCCTACGAGCAGTACTTC.

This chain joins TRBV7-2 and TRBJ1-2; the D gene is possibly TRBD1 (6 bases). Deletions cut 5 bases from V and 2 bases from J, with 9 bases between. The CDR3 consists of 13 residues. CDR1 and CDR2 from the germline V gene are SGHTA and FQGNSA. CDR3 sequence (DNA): TGTGCCAGCAGCCTGGACAGCAACTATGGCTACACCTTC. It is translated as CASSLDSNYGYTF. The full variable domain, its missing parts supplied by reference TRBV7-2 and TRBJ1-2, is GAGVSQSPSNKVTEKGKDVELRCDPISGHTALYWYRQSLGQGLEFLIYFQGNSAPDKSGLPSDRFSAERTGGSVSTLTIQRTQQEDSAVYLCASSLDSNYGYTFGSGTRLTVV.

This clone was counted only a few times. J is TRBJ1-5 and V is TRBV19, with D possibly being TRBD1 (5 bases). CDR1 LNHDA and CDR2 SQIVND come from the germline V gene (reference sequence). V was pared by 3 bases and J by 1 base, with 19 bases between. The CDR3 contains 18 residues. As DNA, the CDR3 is TGTGCCAGTAGTATGATACCCGGGGGAATCAAGAGCAATCAGCCCCAGCATTTT. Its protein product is CASSMIPGGIKSNQPQHF.

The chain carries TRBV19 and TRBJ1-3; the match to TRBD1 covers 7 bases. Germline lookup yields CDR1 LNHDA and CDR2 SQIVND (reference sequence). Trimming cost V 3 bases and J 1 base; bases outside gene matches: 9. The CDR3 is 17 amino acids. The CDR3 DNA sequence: TGTGCCAGTAGTATGATACAGGGGCGATTGTCTGGAAACACCATATATTTT. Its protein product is CASSMIQGRLSGNTIYF.

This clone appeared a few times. The CDR3 sequence: CASRAGSSGNTIYF. The CDR3 region has the DNA TGTGCCAGCAGGGCAGGGAGCTCTGGAAACACCATATATTTT. The V call is TRBV6-8, the J call TRBJ1-3; possibly TRBD1 for D (5 bases). Germline assignment: CDR1 MNHGY and CDR2 SAAAGT. The CDR3 covers 14 residues. V was clipped by 6 bases and J by 0 bases, with 9 bases between them.

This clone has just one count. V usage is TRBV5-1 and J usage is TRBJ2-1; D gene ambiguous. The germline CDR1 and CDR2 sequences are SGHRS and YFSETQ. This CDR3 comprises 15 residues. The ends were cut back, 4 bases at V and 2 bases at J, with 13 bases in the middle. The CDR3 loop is CASSTDPRTYNEQFF. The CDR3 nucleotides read TGCGCCAGCAGCACGGACCCTCGGACCTACAATGAGCAGTTCTTC.

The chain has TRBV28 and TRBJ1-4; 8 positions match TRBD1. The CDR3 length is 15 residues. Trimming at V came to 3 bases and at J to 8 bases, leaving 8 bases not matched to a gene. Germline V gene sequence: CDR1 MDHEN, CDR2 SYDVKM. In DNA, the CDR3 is TGTGCCAGCAGTTTGGCGACAGGGGCGGGAGAAAAACTGTTTTTT. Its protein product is CASSLATGAGEKLFF.

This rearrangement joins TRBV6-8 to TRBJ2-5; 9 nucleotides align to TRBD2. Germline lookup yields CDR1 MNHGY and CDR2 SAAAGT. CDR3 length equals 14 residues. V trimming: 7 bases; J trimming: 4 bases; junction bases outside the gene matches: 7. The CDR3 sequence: CASNGGGASETQYF. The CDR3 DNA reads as TGTGCCAGCAATGGCGGGGGGGCCTCAGAGACCCAGTACTTC.

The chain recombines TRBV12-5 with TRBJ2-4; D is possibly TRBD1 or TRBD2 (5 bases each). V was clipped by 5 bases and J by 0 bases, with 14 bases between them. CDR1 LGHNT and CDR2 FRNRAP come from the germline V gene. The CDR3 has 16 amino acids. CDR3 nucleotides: TGTGCTAGTGGTCCTCAGGGAGAGGGAGCCAAAAACATTCAGTACTTC. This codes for CASGPQGEGAKNIQYF.

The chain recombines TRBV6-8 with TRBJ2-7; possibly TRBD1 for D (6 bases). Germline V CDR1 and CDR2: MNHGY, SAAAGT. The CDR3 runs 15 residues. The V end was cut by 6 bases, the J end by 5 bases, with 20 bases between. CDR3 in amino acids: CASSTSRVQGNEQYF. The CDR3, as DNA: TGTGCCAGCAGCACCTCCCGAGTCCAGGGGAACGAGCAGTACTTC.

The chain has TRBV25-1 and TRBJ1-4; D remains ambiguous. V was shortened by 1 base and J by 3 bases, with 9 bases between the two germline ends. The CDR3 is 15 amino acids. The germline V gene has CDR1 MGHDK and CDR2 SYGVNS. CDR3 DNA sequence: TGTGCCAGCAGTGAATCGGGCCGCGCTAATGAAAAACTGTTTTTT. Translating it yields CASSESGRANEKLFF.

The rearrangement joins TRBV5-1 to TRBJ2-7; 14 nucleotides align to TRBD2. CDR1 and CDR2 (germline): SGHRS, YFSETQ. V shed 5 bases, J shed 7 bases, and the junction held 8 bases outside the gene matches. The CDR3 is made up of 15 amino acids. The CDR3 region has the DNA TGCGCCAGCAGGTTATCCGGGACTAGCGGGGGAGAGCAGTACTTC. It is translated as CASRLSGTSGGEQYF.

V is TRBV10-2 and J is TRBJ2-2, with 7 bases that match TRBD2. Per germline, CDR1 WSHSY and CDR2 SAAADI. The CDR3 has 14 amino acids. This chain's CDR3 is CASASGVNTGELFF. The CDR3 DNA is TGCGCTAGCGCCAGCGGGGTGAACACCGGGGAGCTGTTTTTT.

The CDR3 DNA is TGTGCCAGCAGCTTAGGGATAGTCCAAGAGACCCAGTACTTC. Protein: CASSLGIVQETQYF. This chain uses TRBV11-3 with TRBJ2-5; no reliable D call. Trimming removed 1 base from V and 1 base from J, with 7 bases in between. CDR3 length: 14 residues. CDR1 is SGHNT, CDR2 YENEEA, per germline.

This CDR3 reads CATEKRLVGQAGVTDTQYF. CDR3 bases: TGTGCCACCGAGAAGAGACTAGTGGGCCAAGCGGGGGTCACAGATACGCAGTATTTT. The V and J genes are TRBV6-8 and TRBJ2-3, with 8 positions matching TRBD2. The junction had 23 bases not matched to a gene; V was cut back by 10 bases and J by 2 bases. The CDR3 covers 19 residues. Germline V gene data show CDR1 as MNHGY and CDR2 as SAAAGT.

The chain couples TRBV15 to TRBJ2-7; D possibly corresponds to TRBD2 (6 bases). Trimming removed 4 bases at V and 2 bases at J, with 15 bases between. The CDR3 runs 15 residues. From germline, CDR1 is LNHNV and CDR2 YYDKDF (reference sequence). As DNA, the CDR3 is TGTGCCACCAGCACGAGTGGGGGGATTGCCTACGAGCAGTACTTC. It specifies CATSTSGGIAYEQYF.

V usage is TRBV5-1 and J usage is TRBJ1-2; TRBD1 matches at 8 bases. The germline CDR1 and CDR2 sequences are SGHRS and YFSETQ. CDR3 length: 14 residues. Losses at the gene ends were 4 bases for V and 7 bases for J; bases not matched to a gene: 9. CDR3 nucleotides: TGCGCCAGCAGCCCTGGACAGGGCGGTCTTGGCTACACCTTC. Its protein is CASSPGQGGLGYTF.

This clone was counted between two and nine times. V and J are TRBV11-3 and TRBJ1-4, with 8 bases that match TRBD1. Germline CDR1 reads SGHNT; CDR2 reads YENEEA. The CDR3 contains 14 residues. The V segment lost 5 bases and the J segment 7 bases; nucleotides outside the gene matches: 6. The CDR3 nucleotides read TGTGCCAGCAGCCCGGGACAGGAGGTTGAAAAACTGTTTTTT. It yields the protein CASSPGQEVEKLFF.